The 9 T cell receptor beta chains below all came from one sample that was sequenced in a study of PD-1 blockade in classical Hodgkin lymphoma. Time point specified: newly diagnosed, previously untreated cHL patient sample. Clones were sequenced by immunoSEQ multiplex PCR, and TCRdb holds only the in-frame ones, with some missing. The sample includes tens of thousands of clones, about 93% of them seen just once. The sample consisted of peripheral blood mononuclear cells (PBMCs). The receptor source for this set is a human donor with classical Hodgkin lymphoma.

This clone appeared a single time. CDR3 sequence: CASSANKDLGNQPQHF. The CDR3 bases are TGTGCCAGCTCAGCCAATAAGGACTTAGGGAATCAGCCCCAGCATTTT. The chain uses TRBV18 and TRBJ1-5; D not resolved. Germline V lookup: CDR1 KGHSH, CDR2 LQKENI. Trimming left V 5 bases short and J 4 bases short, with 18 bases between. This CDR3 is built from 16 residues.

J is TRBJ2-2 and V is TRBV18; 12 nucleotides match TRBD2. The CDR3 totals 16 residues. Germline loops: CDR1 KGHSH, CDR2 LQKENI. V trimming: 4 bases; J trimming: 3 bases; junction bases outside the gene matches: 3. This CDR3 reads CASSRGLAGHTGELFF. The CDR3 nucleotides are TGTGCCAGCTCACGCGGACTAGCGGGACACACCGGGGAGCTGTTTTTT. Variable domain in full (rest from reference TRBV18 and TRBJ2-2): NAGVMQNPRHLVRRRGQEARLRCSPMKGHSHVYWYRQLPEEGLKFMVYLQKENIIDESGMPKERFSAEFPKEGPSILRIQQVVRGDSAAYFCASSRGLAGHTGELFFGEGSRLTVL.

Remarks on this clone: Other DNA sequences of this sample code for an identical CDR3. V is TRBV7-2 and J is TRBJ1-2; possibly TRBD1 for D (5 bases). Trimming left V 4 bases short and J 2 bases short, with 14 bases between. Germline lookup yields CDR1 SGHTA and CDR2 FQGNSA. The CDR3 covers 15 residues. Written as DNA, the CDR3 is TGTGCCAGCAGCTCCGAGGGGCTCCGAAACTATGGCTACACCTTC. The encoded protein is CASSSEGLRNYGYTF.

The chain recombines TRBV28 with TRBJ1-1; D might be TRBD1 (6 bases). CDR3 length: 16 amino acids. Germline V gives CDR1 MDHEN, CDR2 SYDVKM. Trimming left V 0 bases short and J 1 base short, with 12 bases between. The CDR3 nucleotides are TGTGCCAGCAGTTTATGGGGAAGGGGGGAGAACACTGAAGCTTTCTTT. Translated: CASSLWGRGENTEAFF.

CDR3 sequence (DNA): TGTGCCAGCAGCTCTGGGGAGACCCAGTACTTC. It translates to CASSSGETQYF. V usage is TRBV7-7 and J usage is TRBJ2-5; the D is unclear. Germline V gene sequence: CDR1 SSHAT, CDR2 FNYEAQ (reference sequence). The ends were cut back, 4 bases at V and 5 bases at J, with 5 bases in the middle. CDR3 length equals 11 residues. The full variable domain, in which reference TRBV7-7 and TRBJ2-5 provide the parts outside the CDR3, is GAGVSQSPRYKVTKRGQDVTLRCDPISSHATLYWYQQALGQGPEFLTYFNYEAQPDKSGLPSDRFSAERPEGSISTLTIQRTEQRDSAMYRCASSSGETQYFGPGTRLLVL.

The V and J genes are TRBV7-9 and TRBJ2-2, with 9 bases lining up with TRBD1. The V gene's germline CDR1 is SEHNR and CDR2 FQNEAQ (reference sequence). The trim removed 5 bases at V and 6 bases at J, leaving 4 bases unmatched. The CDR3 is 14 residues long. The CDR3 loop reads CASSPRQGAGELFF. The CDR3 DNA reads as TGTGCCAGCAGCCCCCGACAGGGGGCCGGGGAGCTGTTTTTT.

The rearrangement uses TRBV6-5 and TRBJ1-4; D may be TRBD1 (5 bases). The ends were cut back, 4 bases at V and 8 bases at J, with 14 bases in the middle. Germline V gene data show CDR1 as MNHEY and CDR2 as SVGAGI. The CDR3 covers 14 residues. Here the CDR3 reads CASSWGRGGEKLFF. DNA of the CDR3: TGTGCCAGCAGTTGGGGTAGGGGCGGGGAAAAACTGTTTTTT.

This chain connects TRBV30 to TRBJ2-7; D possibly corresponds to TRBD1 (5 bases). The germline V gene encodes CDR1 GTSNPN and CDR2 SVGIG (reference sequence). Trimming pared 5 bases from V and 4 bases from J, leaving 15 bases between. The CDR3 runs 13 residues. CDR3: CAWGAGSVYEQYF. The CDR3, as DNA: TGTGCCTGGGGAGCAGGGTCAGTATACGAGCAGTACTTC.

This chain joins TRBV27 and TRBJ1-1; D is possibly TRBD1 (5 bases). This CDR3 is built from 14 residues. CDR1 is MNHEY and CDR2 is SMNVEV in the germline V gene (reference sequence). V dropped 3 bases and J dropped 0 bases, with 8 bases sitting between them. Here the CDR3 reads CASSFRGLNTEAFF. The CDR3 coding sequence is TGTGCCAGCAGTTTCCGGGGCTTGAACACTGAAGCTTTCTTT.